This T cell receptor beta chain derives from a study of T cell repertoires in cytomegalovirus infection. Looking at the study overall: Indications of both CMV infection and matching HLA type were provided by public TCR beta signatures.

V shed 6 bases and J shed 9 bases, with 15 bases lying between them. The CDR3 runs 14 residues. Details on this clonotype: Its antigen is unidentified.

In TCRdb, the reads were re-called with MiXCR into one record per CDR3 protein. The sample yields around 740,000 distinct CDR3 sequences, under 40% seen once. General study results and limits: Identification of carriers of CMV plus the relevant HLA was performed using cumulative public TCR beta family frequency. There were HLA-C-restricted CMV-specific TCR beta clonotypes dominating the ex vivo response.

The V gene is TRBV12-3 or TRBV12-4, the J gene TRBJ1-6, with D perhaps TRBD1 (5 bases). Sequenced input: PBMCs. This TCR came from a human donor in good health (CMV status not recorded). Some clones in this sample may be carry-over from other donors' samples. CDR3 protein: CASSRGTGSSPLHF. CDR3 sequence (DNA): TGTGCCAGCAGCCGAGGGACGGGGAGTTCACCCCTCCACTTT.